Listed here are 8 T cell receptor beta chains from one sample, sequenced in a study of spatial heterogeneity in lung cancer. TCRdb reprocessed the 5' RACE reads via MiXCR and lists one record per CDR3 protein. The data contain about 6,900 distinct CDR3 sequences, around 18% of them singletons. Described time point: sample taken at primary tumor resection. These receptors have no identified antigens. Study conclusions and caveats: Within tumors, counts of expanded alpha and beta TCRs tracked tumor mutation counts.

The sequencing here drew on lung tumor tissue, taken at surgery. The receptors were sampled from a female donor with early-stage non-small cell lung cancer.

This clonotype was picked up a small number of times. The genes are TRBV7-2 and TRBJ2-5, with TRBD2 as a possible D gene (6 bases). The germline V and J ends were trimmed by 2 bases and 5 bases, with 12 bases remaining between them. Germline V gives CDR1 SGHTA, CDR2 FQGNSA. This CDR3 contains 14 residues. The CDR3 nucleotides are TGTGCCAGCAGCTTAAGGGCGGGGAGGGAGACCCAGTACTTC. Amino acids: CASSLRAGRETQYF. Combining the CDR3 with reference TRBV7-2 and TRBJ2-5 gives the whole variable domain GAGVSQSPSNKVTEKGKDVELRCDPISGHTALYWYRQSLGQGLEFLIYFQGNSAPDKSGLPSDRFSAERTGGSVSTLTIQRTQQEDSAVYLCASSLRAGRETQYFGPGTRLLVL.

The chain employs TRBV20-1 and TRBJ2-3; TRBD1 matches 10 bases. The germline V gene has CDR1 DFQATT and CDR2 SNEGSKA (reference sequence). This CDR3 spans 13 amino acids. Germline trimming cut 5 bases from V and 4 bases from J; bases unmatched to any gene: 3. CDR3 sequence reads: CSASGTGADTQYF. The CDR3 DNA follows: TGCAGTGCTTCCGGGACAGGGGCAGATACGCAGTATTTT.

This clonotype is labeled as medium-sized. V gene TRBV7-2 combines with J gene TRBJ1-2, with no clear D. Trimming pared 5 bases from V and 4 bases from J, leaving 17 bases between. The CDR3 covers 15 residues. Germline values: CDR1 SGHTA, CDR2 FQGNSA. Here the CDR3 DNA reads TGTGCCAGCAGCACGAGGACCGGAAGGGCCTATGGCTACACCTTC. It specifies CASSTRTGRAYGYTF.

This clonotype was picked up a small number of times. The V and J genes are TRBV28 and TRBJ1-2, with 7 bases aligning to TRBD1. The CDR3 totals 15 residues. The V and J ends lost 6 bases and 2 bases, in that order; junction bases with no gene match: 9. Per germline, CDR1 MDHEN and CDR2 SYDVKM. The CDR3 is CASSGGTAENYGYTF. The CDR3 nucleotides read TGTGCCAGCAGCGGGGGGACAGCCGAAAACTATGGCTACACCTTC.

The chain employs TRBV11-2 and TRBJ2-3, with D unresolved. The germline V and J ends were trimmed by 0 bases and 10 bases, with 8 bases remaining between them. CDR1 and CDR2 from the germline V gene are SGHAT and FQNNGV. This CDR3 is 12 amino acids long. DNA for the CDR3: TGTGCCAGCAGCTTAGAGAGAGGTGCGCAGTATTTT. Amino acid sequence: CASSLERGAQYF.

The rearrangement uses TRBV4-1 and TRBJ2-3; 9 nucleotides line up with TRBD2. V trimming: 4 bases; J trimming: 4 bases; junction bases outside the gene matches: 9. The germline V gene has CDR1 MGHRA and CDR2 YSYEKL. This CDR3 is 16 amino acids long. CDR3 protein: CASSLPAGGLADTQYF. In nucleotides, the CDR3 is TGCGCCAGCAGCCTGCCCGCGGGGGGGCTCGCAGATACGCAGTATTTT.

This clonotype is termed medium-sized. The J gene is TRBJ2-3, the V gene TRBV14, with D uncertain. V gave up 5 bases and J gave up 0 bases, with 6 bases separating them. The germline V gene has CDR1 SGHDN and CDR2 FVKESK. CDR3 length: 13 residues. The CDR3 loop reads CASSIISTDTQYF. The CDR3 bases are TGTGCCAGCAGCATCATAAGCACAGATACGCAGTATTTT.

The chain combines TRBV18 with TRBJ2-5, with unresolved D. Germline V CDR1 and CDR2: KGHSH, LQKENI. V was cut by 6 bases and J by 3 bases, with 11 bases left in between. The CDR3 spans 13 residues. CDR3 loop: CASSQVLEETQYF. The CDR3 DNA reads TGTGCCAGCTCTCAGGTCTTAGAAGAGACCCAGTACTTC.